This TCR beta chain was captured by sequencing in a study of blood T cell repertoires in COVID-19. Clones were sequenced by immunoSEQ multiplex PCR, and TCRdb holds only the in-frame ones, with some missing. The sample has 60,000 to 70,000 clones, roughly 80% seen once; the top ten hold about 41%. V lost 2 bases, J lost 0 bases, and 19 bases lay in between. The CDR3 sequence is 18 residues long. CDR1 is MDHEN and CDR2 is SYDVKM in the germline V gene. Source material: peripheral blood. This chain uses TRBV28 with TRBJ1-1, with D possibly matching TRBD1 (5 bases). This TCR was recovered from a human donor in a cohort sampled during active COVID-19. In nucleotides, the CDR3 is TGTGCCAGCAGTTTAAATGGGAGGGGACCTCCTATGAACACTGAAGCTTTCTTT. This encodes CASSLNGRGPPMNTEAFF.